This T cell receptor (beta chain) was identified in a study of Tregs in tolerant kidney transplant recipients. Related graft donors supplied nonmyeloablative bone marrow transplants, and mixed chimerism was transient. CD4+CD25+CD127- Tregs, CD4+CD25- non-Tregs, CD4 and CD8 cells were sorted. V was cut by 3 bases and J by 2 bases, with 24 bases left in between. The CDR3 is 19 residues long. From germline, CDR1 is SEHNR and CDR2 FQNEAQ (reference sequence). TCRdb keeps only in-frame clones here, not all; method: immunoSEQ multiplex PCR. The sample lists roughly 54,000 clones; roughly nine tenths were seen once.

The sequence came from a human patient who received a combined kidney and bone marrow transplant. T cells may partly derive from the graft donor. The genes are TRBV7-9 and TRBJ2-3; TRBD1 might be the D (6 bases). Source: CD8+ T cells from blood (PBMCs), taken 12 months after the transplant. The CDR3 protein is CASSLGAGQPKHPTDTQYF. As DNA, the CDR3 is TGTGCCAGCAGCTTGGGTGCAGGACAGCCGAAACACCCCACAGATACGCAGTATTTT.